What follows are 22 T cell receptor beta chains derived from one specimen sequenced in a study of cytomegalovirus exposure and HLA in healthy donors. Primers for the PCR totalled 60 Vbeta and 13 Jbeta. The method was immunoSEQ multiplex PCR; TCRdb's version includes in-frame clones alone and lacks a portion of them. The table records 250,000 to 350,000 clones, around 86% of them present only once. The sequenced material came from PBMCs. These receptors all come from a man aged 35 to 55 in good health and CMV-seropositive.

The genes are TRBV7-3 and TRBJ2-2, with D hard to call. Trimming took off 5 bases at V and 0 bases at J, with 10 bases between the two ends. The V gene's germline CDR1 is SGHTA and CDR2 FQGTGA. This CDR3 has 15 residues. The CDR3 loop is CASSPTLANTGELFF. The DNA of the CDR3 is TGTGCCAGCAGCCCGACCCTAGCGAACACCGGGGAGCTGTTTTTT.

In nucleotides, the CDR3 is TGTGCCAGCAGTTTGGGACTAGCGGGAACTAACTCCTACGAGCAGTACTTC. Protein: CASSLGLAGTNSYEQYF. The rearrangement links TRBV27 to TRBJ2-7, with TRBD2 matching 13 bases. The CDR3 totals 17 residues. Trimming at V came to 3 bases and at J to 0 bases, leaving 5 bases not matched to a gene. Germline lookup yields CDR1 MNHEY and CDR2 SMNVEV (reference sequence).

The sample holds a few counts of this clone. The V and J genes are TRBV5-4 and TRBJ2-7; the match to TRBD1 covers 7 bases. CDR3 size: 15 residues. Germline V gene sequence: CDR1 SGHNT, CDR2 YYREEE (reference sequence). With 3 bases clipped from V and 0 bases from J, the junction kept 6 bases outside the gene matches. CDR3 region: CASSYGTDFSYEQYF. CDR3 sequence (DNA): TGTGCCAGCAGCTATGGGACAGACTTCTCCTACGAGCAGTACTTC.

V and J are TRBV6-5 and TRBJ1-1; no clear D gene. The CDR3 runs 14 residues. V was trimmed by 5 bases and J by 1 base, leaving 11 bases between them. Germline-derived CDR1 and CDR2 are MNHEY and SVGAGI. DNA for the CDR3: TGTGCCAGCAGTACCCCGATGAGGAACACTGAAGCTTTCTTT. This translates into CASSTPMRNTEAFF.

This clone came up once. CDR3 sequence: CASSAEALENIQYF. Written as DNA, the CDR3 is TGTGCCAGCAGCGCGGAGGCCCTGGAAAACATTCAGTACTTC. The chain recombines TRBV9 with TRBJ2-4, with D maybe TRBD2 (5 bases). CDR1 and CDR2 (germline): SGDLS, YYNGEE. The V end was cut by 3 bases, the J end by 5 bases, with 12 bases between. CDR3 size: 14 residues.

The chain carries TRBV29-1 and TRBJ2-7; 7 positions agree with TRBD2. CDR1 and CDR2 (germline): SQVTM, ANQGSEA. The CDR3 contains 13 residues. After removal of 1 base from V and 1 base from J, the junction contained 1 base not matched to a gene. CDR3 protein: CSVEVSGSYEQYF. DNA of the CDR3: TGCAGCGTTGAAGTTAGCGGGTCCTACGAGCAGTACTTC.

This rearrangement joins TRBV19 to TRBJ2-5; 7 positions match TRBD2. Losses at the gene ends were 6 bases for V and 5 bases for J; bases not matched to a gene: 12. This CDR3 is 15 amino acids long. The germline gives CDR1 LNHDA, CDR2 SQIVND (reference sequence). The CDR3 loop is CASSKTRRERETQYF. The CDR3 coding sequence is TGTGCCAGTAGCAAGACTAGGCGGGAGAGGGAGACCCAGTACTTC.

This clone came up a few times. This rearrangement joins TRBV2 to TRBJ1-1; 7 bases match TRBD1. CDR1 is SNHLY, CDR2 FYNNEI, per germline. This CDR3 has 14 residues. Unmatched junction bases numbered 3, after V lost 4 bases and J lost 1 base. For the CDR3, the DNA is TGTGCCAGCAGTGCACAGGGGTCGAACACTGAAGCTTTCTTT. Its protein is CASSAQGSNTEAFF.

This clone occurred once. The chain is built from TRBV5-6 and TRBJ2-7, with 9 bases aligning to TRBD2. The germline CDR1 and CDR2 sequences are SGHDT and YYEEEE. This CDR3 spans 18 amino acids. V trimming: 5 bases; J trimming: 5 bases; junction bases outside the gene matches: 20. CDR3 bases: TGTGCCAGCAGTCCGAGAGGGACATTTGGACTAGCGATCCACGAGCAGTACTTC. This gives the protein CASSPRGTFGLAIHEQYF. Using reference TRBV5-6 and TRBJ2-7 for the parts outside the CDR3, the full variable domain is DAGVTQSPTHLIKTRGQQVTLRCSPKSGHDTVSWYQQALGQGPQFIFQYYEEEERQRGNFPDRFSGHQFPNYSSELNVNALLLGDSALYLCASSPRGTFGLAIHEQYFGPGTRLTVT.

This chain joins TRBV2 and TRBJ2-7; possibly TRBD1 for D (6 bases). Trimming left V 6 bases short and J 0 bases short, with 18 bases between. This CDR3 spans 16 amino acids. Germline V gene sequence: CDR1 SNHLY, CDR2 FYNNEI. This chain's CDR3 is CASSATGSWSSYEQYF. The CDR3 DNA reads as TGTGCCAGCAGCGCTACAGGGTCGTGGAGCTCCTACGAGCAGTACTTC. Full variable domain (rest looked up from reference TRBV2 and TRBJ2-7): EPEVTQTPSHQVTQMGQEVILRCVPISNHLYFYWYRQILGQKVEFLVSFYNNEISEKSEIFDDQFSVERPDGSNFTLKIRSTKLEDSAMYFCASSATGSWSSYEQYFGPGTRLTVT.

This chain uses TRBV9 with TRBJ2-7; 12 nucleotides agree with TRBD2. The trim removed 3 bases at V and 2 bases at J, leaving 3 bases unmatched. CDR3 size: 15 residues. In germline, CDR1 is SGDLS, CDR2 YYNGEE. The CDR3 coding sequence is TGTGCCAGCAGCGGGACTAGCGGGGCCCCCTACGAGCAGTACTTC. This codes for CASSGTSGAPYEQYF.

The V gene is TRBV7-2, the J gene TRBJ2-7, with D maybe TRBD1 (5 bases). V was pared by 0 bases and J by 6 bases, with 9 bases between. The CDR3 runs to 13 residues. Germline CDR1 SGHTA, CDR2 FQGNSA. The chain's CDR3 is CASSLAGLFEQYF. CDR3 sequence (DNA): TGTGCCAGCAGCTTAGCGGGGCTATTCGAGCAGTACTTC.

The chain recombines TRBV30 with TRBJ2-2; 7 nucleotides match TRBD2. Germline CDR1 GTSNPN, CDR2 SVGIG (reference sequence). With 4 bases clipped from V and 7 bases from J, the junction kept 12 bases outside the gene matches. The CDR3 totals 15 residues. CDR3 DNA sequence: TGTGCCTGGATTCGTCCCCAATCTAGCGGCGGGGAGCTGTTTTTT. It is translated as CAWIRPQSSGGELFF.

The V and J genes are TRBV5-1 and TRBJ2-2; 11 bases fit TRBD1. V was clipped by 0 bases and J by 6 bases; unmatched bases: 7. The length of the CDR3 is 17 residues. Germline V gene sequence: CDR1 SGHRS, CDR2 YFSETQ. The CDR3 bases are TGCGCCAGCAGCTTGGATCCGGACAGGGGGCTTTCCGGGGAGCTGTTTTTT. Its protein product is CASSLDPDRGLSGELFF.

The chain is built from TRBV5-1 and TRBJ2-7, with 7 nucleotides matching TRBD2. V was pared by 5 bases and J by 6 bases, with 17 bases of the junction left unmatched. CDR1 and CDR2 (germline): SGHRS, YFSETQ. The CDR3 has 16 amino acids. The CDR3 DNA sequence: TGCGCCAGCAGGCCCGGGGACTATCCAAATAACCTCGAGCAGTACTTC. This codes for CASRPGDYPNNLEQYF. Looking up the rest from reference TRBV5-1 and TRBJ2-7 gives the full variable domain: KAGVTQTPRYLIKTRGQQVTLSCSPISGHRSVSWYQQTPGQGLQFLFEYFSETQRNKGNFPGRFSGRQFSNSRSEMNVSTLELGDSALYLCASRPGDYPNNLEQYFGPGTRLTVT.

J is TRBJ1-2 and V is TRBV21-1; the table's TRBD1 call for D was not verified on the DNA. TRBV21-1 is shown as a pseudogene. This CDR3 is 16 amino acids long. CDR3 DNA: TGTGCCAGCAGCAACCGGACAGGGGGCGACGGCTATGGCTACACCTTC. Translating it yields CASSNRTGGDGYGYTF.

In this sample, this clone turned up once. The CDR3 region is CASMSGRMNTEAFF. The CDR3 region has the DNA TGTGCCAGCATGTCAGGGCGGATGAACACTGAAGCTTTCTTT. The V call is TRBV6-1, the J call TRBJ1-1, with D tentatively TRBD1 (5 bases). Trimming left V 7 bases short and J 0 bases short, with 12 bases between. The CDR3 is 14 residues long. The germline V gene has CDR1 MNHNS and CDR2 SASEGT.

This sequence joins TRBV19 and TRBJ1-5; possibly TRBD1 for D (5 bases). The V and J ends lost 5 bases and 0 bases respectively, with 20 bases between them. CDR3 length: 18 residues. Germline CDR1 is LNHDA and CDR2 is SQIVND (reference sequence). The DNA of the CDR3 is TGTGCCAGTAGTCCCCTCCCAGCAGGGCGTTATAGCAATCAGCCCCAGCATTTT. Protein product: CASSPLPAGRYSNQPQHF. Supplemented by reference TRBV19 and TRBJ1-5, the full variable domain reads DGGITQSPKYLFRKEGQNVTLSCEQNLNHDAMYWYRQDPGQGLRLIYYSQIVNDFQKGDIAEGYSVSREKKESFPLTVTSAQKNPTAFYLCASSPLPAGRYSNQPQHFGDGTRLSIL.

This clone was detected once. The gene calls are TRBV12-2 and TRBJ2-1; the table calls TRBD2, which could not be checked here. TRBV12-2 is labeled a pseudogene. The CDR3 contains 16 residues. This chain's CDR3 is CASRLWSSGSYNEQFF. In DNA, the CDR3 is TGTGCAAGTCGCTTATGGTCCTCGGGAAGTTACAATGAGCAGTTCTTC.

The V call is TRBV5-6, the J call TRBJ2-1; D possibly corresponds to TRBD1 (6 bases). V gave up 3 bases and J gave up 6 bases, with 22 bases separating them. This CDR3 region has 17 residues. Germline V gene data show CDR1 as SGHDT and CDR2 as YYEEEE. The CDR3 bases are TGTGCCAGCAGCTACCAATCACGGGGACATCTAAGCAATGAGCAGTTCTTC. Amino acids: CASSYQSRGHLSNEQFF.

J is TRBJ2-7 and V is TRBV18; the match to TRBD1 covers 8 bases. Germline values: CDR1 KGHSH, CDR2 LQKENI. J gave up 7 bases and V 2 bases, and 7 bases lay outside the gene matches. There are 14 residues in the CDR3. As DNA, the CDR3 is TGTGCCAGCTCACCATACGACAGGGGCCAGGAGCAGTACTTC. Translating it yields CASSPYDRGQEQYF.

V usage is TRBV4-2 and J usage is TRBJ2-1, with 13 bases that match TRBD2. V dropped 4 bases and J dropped 7; count of bases not matched to a gene: 10. This CDR3 contains 17 residues. Germline assignment: CDR1 LGHNA and CDR2 YNFKEQ. In nucleotides, the CDR3 is TGTGCCAGCAGCCCACGACTAGCGGGAGGTGGAGGGAATGAGCAGTTCTTC. This codes for CASSPRLAGGGGNEQFF.